This is a list of T cell receptor beta chains from one sample in a study of blood T cells in healthy people across ages. A single record per CDR3 protein comes from TCRdb applying MiXCR to the 5' RACE reads. The table lists around 1,600,000 distinct CDR3 sequences, 35% to 45% of them singletons. The material sequenced was blood. The receptors were gathered from a woman aged 18-35 years in good health. Each CDR3 is given with its conserved first and last residue. The order of the fields is clone size, D gene, J gene, V gene, CDR3 protein, CDR3 DNA. The D gene is left open where the match is weak. Expanded clones are given a class, and other clones once, few, many or no size at all.

.,.,TRBJ1-4,TRBV2,CASKQGVGEKLFF,TGTGCCAGCAAGCAGGGCGTGGGTGAAAAACTGTTTTTT
many,.,TRBJ1-2,TRBV28,CASRTRVYGYTF,TGTGCCAGCAGAACCCGGGTATATGGCTACACCTTC
few,.,TRBJ2-3,TRBV4-2,CASSQDRRAVYTDTQYF,TGTGCCAGCAGCCAAGATCGTCGGGCGGTCTACACAGATACGCAGTATTTT
few,TRBD1,TRBJ1-6,TRBV15,CATSREGQGNSPLHF,TGTGCCACCAGCAGAGAAGGACAGGGTAATTCACCCCTCCACTTT
.,TRBD1,TRBJ2-7,TRBV28,CASSSTGGERGFSYEQYF,TGTGCCAGCAGTTCGACAGGGGGCGAGAGGGGGTTCTCCTACGAGCAGTACTTC
many,TRBD1,TRBJ2-3,TRBV29-1,CSVEPGQGLSDTQYF,TGCAGCGTAGAACCGGGACAGGGTTTGTCAGATACGCAGTATTTT
.,.,TRBJ2-6,TRBV11-2,CASSLVSGTSGANVLTF,TGTGCCAGCAGCTTAGTTTCCGGGACCTCTGGGGCCAACGTCCTGACTTTC
.,TRBD2,TRBJ2-5,TRBV11-3,CASSFGGSNDEQYF,TGTGCCAGCAGCTTCGGCGGGAGTAATGATGAGCAGTACTTC
.,TRBD2,TRBJ2-1,TRBV24-1,CATSDPPLAGINNEQFF,TGTGCCACCAGTGACCCCCCACTAGCGGGGATTAACAATGAGCAGTTCTTC
few,TRBD2,TRBJ2-7,TRBV14,CASSQQTSGSHEQYF,TGTGCCAGCAGCCAACAGACTAGCGGGAGCCACGAGCAGTACTTC
few,.,TRBJ2-1,TRBV24-1,CATSDPNTNNEQFF,TGTGCCACCAGTGACCCCAACACAAACAATGAGCAGTTCTTC
few,TRBD2,TRBJ2-1,TRBV5-1,CASSFSGGAGSVEQFF,TGCGCCAGCAGCTTCAGCGGGGGGGCCGGTAGTGTTGAGCAGTTCTTC
many,.,TRBJ2-5,TRBV29-1,CSVYRTGGETQYF,TGCAGCGTCTATAGGACTGGGGGAGAGACCCAGTACTTC
few,TRBD1,TRBJ2-3,TRBV7-8,CASSLVPSYGTVTDTQYF,TGTGCCAGCAGCTTAGTGCCGAGTTACGGGACAGTCACAGATACGCAGTATTTT
many,TRBD2,TRBJ2-1,TRBV11-2,CASSFTAGGGNEQFF,TGTGCCAGCAGCTTTACTGCGGGGGGGGGTAATGAGCAGTTCTTC
many,.,TRBJ2-5,TRBV12-3/TRBV12-4,CASSLNGQETQYF,TGTGCCAGCAGTTTGAACGGACAAGAGACCCAGTACTTC
.,.,TRBJ1-1,TRBV6-5,CASSYSYLTEAFF,TGTGCCAGCAGTTACTCGTATCTCACTGAAGCTTTCTTT
few,.,TRBJ2-4,TRBV7-9,CASSIPIEDIQYF,TGTGCCAGCAGCATCCCCATTGAGGACATTCAGTACTTC
few,.,TRBJ2-7,TRBV4-1,CASSQEVLASSGEQYF,TGCGCCAGCAGCCAAGAGGTTTTGGCTAGCAGCGGCGAGCAGTACTTC
few,.,TRBJ1-3,TRBV7-6,CASSLGLSSGNTIYF,TGTGCCAGCAGCTTAGGACTGTCCTCTGGAAACACCATATATTTT
.,.,TRBJ2-2,TRBV5-1,CASSSVKTVNTGELFF,TGCGCCAGCAGCTCGGTAAAGACAGTAAACACCGGGGAGCTGTTTTTT
.,.,TRBJ2-7,TRBV5-1,CASSTPGTNYEQYF,TGCGCCAGCAGCACCCCCGGGACAAACTACGAGCAGTACTTC
few,.,TRBJ2-1,TRBV19,CASRGTPISGEQFF,TGTGCCAGTAGAGGGACACCCATAAGTGGTGAGCAGTTCTTC
.,.,TRBJ1-2,TRBV20-1,CSAHSDTPFYGYTF,TGCAGTGCCCATTCGGACACCCCATTCTATGGCTACACCTTC
.,TRBD2,TRBJ2-1,TRBV27,CASSAPSGGWNEQFF,TGTGCCAGCAGCGCCCCCAGCGGGGGGTGGAATGAGCAGTTCTTC
.,.,TRBJ2-7,TRBV12-3/TRBV12-4,CASRAGGLAYEQYF,TGTGCCAGCAGGGCTGGGGGACTTGCCTACGAGCAGTACTTC
.,.,TRBJ2-7,TRBV20-1,CSARGDPVNEQYF,TGCAGTGCCAGAGGGGACCCGGTCAACGAGCAGTACTTC
few,.,TRBJ2-7,TRBV7-9,CASSLAPFEQYF,TGTGCCAGCAGCTTAGCCCCTTTCGAGCAGTACTTC
.,.,TRBJ2-7,TRBV6-1,CASSEEGDHNPYEQYF,TGTGCCAGCAGTGAAGAGGGGGACCACAACCCCTACGAGCAGTACTTC
.,TRBD1,TRBJ1-4,TRBV6-5,CASSYSVDRGSNEKLFF,TGTGCCAGCAGTTACTCGGTGGACAGGGGCTCTAATGAAAAACTGTTTTTT
.,.,TRBJ1-6,TRBV6-2/TRBV6-3,CASSKTGEDSPLHF,TGTGCCAGCAGTAAGACAGGAGAAGATTCACCCCTCCACTTT
.,.,TRBJ2-3,TRBV4-3,CASSLTIRDGTQYF,TGCGCCAGCAGCCTTACTATCAGGGATGGTACGCAGTATTTT
few,.,TRBJ2-3,TRBV12-3/TRBV12-4,CASSVRGSDTQYF,TGTGCCAGCAGTGTAAGGGGGTCAGATACGCAGTATTTT
.,.,TRBJ2-5,TRBV4-1,CASSPSRWETQYF,TGCGCCAGCAGCCCCTCTAGATGGGAGACCCAGTACTTC
.,TRBD1,TRBJ1-4,TRBV7-9,CASSARDSPTNQKLFF,TGTGCCAGCAGCGCCAGGGACAGCCCAACTAATCAAAAACTGTTTTTT
.,TRBD2,TRBJ2-1,TRBV12-3/TRBV12-4,CASSLLTSISHNEQFF,TGTGCCAGCAGTTTACTGACTAGCATATCCCACAATGAGCAGTTCTTC
.,TRBD2,TRBJ2-2,TRBV7-8,CASSQGLAGYTGELFF,TGTGCCAGCAGCCAGGGACTAGCGGGGTACACCGGGGAGCTGTTTTTT
few,TRBD1,TRBJ1-4,TRBV5-1,CASSRHSGQGPSEKLFF,TGCGCCAGCAGCAGGCACTCGGGACAGGGGCCCAGCGAAAAACTGTTTTTT
once,.,TRBJ1-2,TRBV6-5,CASSTVRGYGYTF,TGTGCCAGCAGTACGGTACGGGGCTATGGCTACACCTTC
few,.,TRBJ1-6,TRBV12-3/TRBV12-4,CASSPDINNSPLHF,TGTGCCAGCAGCCCAGACATCAATAATTCACCCCTCCACTTT
few,.,TRBJ2-1,TRBV20-1,CSALEGGAKGYNEQFF,TGCAGTGCCCTAGAGGGGGGGGCAAAGGGATACAATGAGCAGTTCTTC
.,TRBD2,TRBJ2-1,TRBV15,CATSGYSGRAYNEQFF,TGTGCCACCAGCGGCTATAGCGGGAGGGCCTACAATGAGCAGTTCTTC
.,.,TRBJ2-7,TRBV29-1,CSAAGVLSYEQYF,TGCAGCGCAGCGGGCGTGCTCTCCTACGAGCAGTACTTC
.,.,TRBJ1-2,TRBV9,CASSVARVTDNYGYTF,TGTGCCAGCAGCGTAGCTCGGGTGACAGATAACTATGGCTACACCTTC
many,TRBD1,TRBJ1-1,TRBV4-1,CASSDGQGNTEAFF,TGCGCCAGCAGCGACGGACAGGGGAACACTGAAGCTTTCTTT
few,.,TRBJ2-1,TRBV7-2,CASSTPADLHEQFF,TGTGCCAGCAGCACACCGGCCGACCTCCATGAGCAGTTCTTC
few,TRBD2,TRBJ2-5,TRBV7-8,CASSLGLAGPYQETQYF,TGTGCCAGCAGCTTAGGCCTAGCGGGGCCATACCAAGAGACCCAGTACTTC
few,TRBD2,TRBJ2-1,TRBV7-8,CASSLSGGVLRWSSYNEQFF,TGTGCCAGCAGCCTCTCGGGAGGAGTGCTTCGTTGGAGCTCCTACAATGAGCAGTTCTTC
few,.,TRBJ1-6,TRBV4-1,CASSQDRIRGGSPLHF,TGCGCCAGCAGCCAAGATCGAATTCGGGGTGGATCACCCCTCCACTTT
.,.,TRBJ2-3,TRBV6-6,CASTSRQSTDTQYF,TGTGCCAGCACCAGCCGACAGAGCACAGATACGCAGTATTTT
.,.,TRBJ2-7,TRBV20-1,CGARDQGGEQYF,TGCGGTGCTAGAGATCAGGGAGGTGAGCAGTACTTC
few,TRBD2,TRBJ2-3,TRBV3-1,CASTAGVGFVQYF,TGTGCCAGCACGGCGGGGGTCGGCTTCGTGCAGTATTTT
.,.,TRBJ1-1,TRBV7-9,CASSTRTIQNTEAFF,TGTGCCAGCAGCACCCGAACGATACAGAACACTGAAGCTTTCTTT
.,TRBD2,TRBJ2-2,TRBV7-2,CASSPSGPESTGELFF,TGTGCCAGCAGCCCTAGCGGACCGGAGTCTACCGGGGAGCTGTTTTTT
.,TRBD1,TRBJ2-1,TRBV12-3/TRBV12-4,CASNTKGQVISYSEQFF,TGTGCCAGCAATACGAAGGGACAGGTTATATCCTACAGTGAGCAGTTCTTC
once,.,TRBJ2-6,TRBV14,CASSRRNSGANILTF,TGTGCCAGCAGTAGGCGAAACTCTGGGGCCAACATCCTGACTTTC